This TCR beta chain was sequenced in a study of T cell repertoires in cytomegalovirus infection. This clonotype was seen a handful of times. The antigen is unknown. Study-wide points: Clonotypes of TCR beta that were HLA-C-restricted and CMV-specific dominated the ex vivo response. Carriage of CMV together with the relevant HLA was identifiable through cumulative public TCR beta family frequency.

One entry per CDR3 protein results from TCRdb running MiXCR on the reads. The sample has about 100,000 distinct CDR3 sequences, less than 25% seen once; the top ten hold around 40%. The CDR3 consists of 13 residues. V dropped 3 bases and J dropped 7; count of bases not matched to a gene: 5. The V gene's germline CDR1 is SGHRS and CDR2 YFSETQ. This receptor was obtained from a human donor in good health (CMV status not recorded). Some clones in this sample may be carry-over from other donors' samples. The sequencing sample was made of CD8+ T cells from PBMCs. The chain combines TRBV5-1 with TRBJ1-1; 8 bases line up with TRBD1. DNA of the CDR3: TGCGCCAGCAGCTACAGGGGGGCGGATGAAGCTTTCTTT. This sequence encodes CASSYRGADEAFF.